The rows below give T cell receptor beta chains drawn from one sample of a study of cytomegalovirus exposure and HLA in healthy donors. This table comes from immunoSEQ multiplex PCR, and its TCRdb copy is limited to in-frame clones, with some not included. The table includes approximately 150,000 clones, almost 85% detected once. The sequenced sample consisted of PBMCs. These receptors were taken from a man aged 30 to 45 in good health and CMV-seropositive. Each CDR3 is given with its conserved first and last residue. A D gene is named only where the DNA matches it firmly. The size field is filled for only some rows; it gives once, few, many or a size class.

TRBD1,TRBV28,TRBJ1-5,once,CASSSLPSGTDQPQHF,TGTGCCAGCAGTTCCCTACCCTCAGGGACAGATCAGCCCCAGCATTTT
-,TRBV6-5,TRBJ2-3,many,CASRANGAGIDTQYF,TGTGCCAGCAGGGCCAATGGGGCGGGGATCGATACGCAGTATTTT
-,TRBV19,TRBJ1-5,few,CASSANRDSNQPQHF,TGTGCCAGTAGTGCAAACAGGGATAGCAATCAGCCCCAGCATTTT
TRBD2,TRBV5-1,TRBJ2-7,-,CASSLGLAGYYEQYF,TGCGCCAGCAGCTTGGGGCTAGCGGGCTACTACGAGCAGTACTTC
-,TRBV5-1,TRBJ1-1,-,CASSPTGSGVEAFF,TGCGCCAGCAGCCCCACTGGGAGTGGGGTTGAAGCTTTCTTT
-,TRBV19,TRBJ2-7,-,CASSIAQGGTYEQYF,TGTGCCAGTAGTATAGCCCAGGGTGGAACCTACGAGCAGTACTTC
-,TRBV19,TRBJ1-5,-,CASKSGGRSSNQPQHF,TGTGCCAGTAAGTCCGGAGGGAGGAGTAGCAATCAGCCCCAGCATTTT
TRBD2,TRBV28,TRBJ2-1,-,CASSWVAGAVEQFF,TGTGCCAGCAGTTGGGTAGCGGGAGCGGTTGAGCAGTTCTTC
TRBD2,TRBV5-4,TRBJ2-1,few,CASTPVGSLAGVNEQFF,TGTGCCAGCACCCCCGTGGGGTCCCTAGCGGGAGTTAATGAGCAGTTCTTC
-,TRBV11-3,TRBJ1-1,-,CASSLQGTEAFF,TGTGCCAGCAGCTTACAGGGCACTGAAGCTTTCTTT
-,TRBV7-9,TRBJ1-3,-,CASSLVGRLSGNTIYF,TGTGCCAGCAGCTTAGTAGGCAGACTCTCTGGAAACACCATATATTTT
-,TRBV29-1,TRBJ2-1,-,CSATDTTYNEQFF,TGCAGCGCCACGGACACCACCTACAATGAGCAGTTCTTC
-,TRBV2,TRBJ1-1,-,CASSDDSAYQNTEAFF,TGTGCCAGCAGTGACGATAGCGCATACCAGAACACTGAAGCTTTCTTT
TRBD2,TRBV27,TRBJ2-2,-,CASSFLARTSVPVSNTGELFF,TGTGCCAGCAGTTTCCTGGCCCGGACTAGCGTCCCTGTATCTAACACCGGGGAGCTGTTTTTT
TRBD1,TRBV5-3,TRBJ2-7,-,CARTGTGADEQYF,TGTGCCAGAACGGGGACAGGGGCCGACGAGCAGTACTTC
-,TRBV5-6,TRBJ2-1,-,CASSLLSANNEQFF,TGTGCCAGCAGCTTACTGTCCGCTAACAATGAGCAGTTCTTC
-,TRBV5-1,TRBJ2-5,-,CASRVTRFGETQYF,TGCGCCAGCAGAGTCACGAGGTTCGGGGAGACCCAGTACTTC
TRBD1,TRBV19,TRBJ2-5,few,CASRGTGGVETQYF,TGTGCCAGTAGGGGGACAGGGGGCGTCGAGACCCAGTACTTC